A selection of T cell receptor beta chains follows, all from one sample in a study of beta chain features in type 1 diabetes. Assay: immunoSEQ multiplex PCR; the TCRdb copy retains only in-frame clones and omits some. The repertoire has 600,000 or so clones, roughly 13% of them found once; the top ten carry 0.035% to 0.045%. The sequenced material came from naive CD4+ T cells from blood. The receptor set was obtained from a man between 18 and 35 years old with type 1 diabetes. The CDR3 runs from the conserved cysteine through the conserved F or W. A D gene is named only where the DNA matches it firmly. Not every row has a clone size; where given, it reads once, few, many or a size class.

d_gene	abundance	j_gene	v_gene	CDR3nt	CDR3aa
.	few	TRBJ1-2	TRBV4-1	TGCGCCAGCAGCCAAGTCTCCGCTGGACGGATTTATGGCTACACCTTC	CASSQVSAGRIYGYTF
.	few	TRBJ1-5	TRBV11-2	TGTGCCAGCAGCTTAGAGAGGGCCCCTAGCAATCAGCCCCAGCATTTT	CASSLERAPSNQPQHF
TRBD2	.	TRBJ2-7	TRBV30	TGTGCCTCGTTAAAGCGGGAGACGCGCGAGCAGTACTTC	CASLKRETREQYF
.	.	TRBJ1-4	TRBV30	TGTGCCTGGAGTTCCCCCTCTGCAACTAATGAAAAACTGTTTTTT	CAWSSPSATNEKLFF
.	.	TRBJ2-2	TRBV28	TGTGCCAGCAGGGGCGGACAGAACACCGGGGAGCTGTTTTTT	CASRGGQNTGELFF
TRBD1	few	TRBJ2-6	TRBV28	TGTGCCAGCAGACCGGGACAGGGGGAACCTGGGGCCAACGTCCTGACTTTC	CASRPGQGEPGANVLTF
.	few	TRBJ2-3	TRBV18	TGTGCCAGCTCACCCTTGACAGTCACAGATACGCAGTATTTT	CASSPLTVTDTQYF
.	few	TRBJ2-7	TRBV5-6	TGTGCCAGCAGCTTGTCTGCTCAGGCCGCCGGCGAGCAGTACTTC	CASSLSAQAAGEQYF
TRBD2	.	TRBJ2-4	TRBV5-1	TGCGCCAGCAGCTTACGGCTAGCGGGAGCCAAAAACATTCAGTACTTC	CASSLRLAGAKNIQYF
.	.	TRBJ1-5	TRBV30	TGTGCCTGGACCCCCGGGGCAGGGGATCAGCCCCAGCATTTT	CAWTPGAGDQPQHF
.	.	TRBJ1-5	TRBV5-1	TGCGCCAGCAGCCCCGGTGAGGTCAATCAGCCCCAGCATTTT	CASSPGEVNQPQHF
.	few	TRBJ2-5	TRBV18	TGTGCCAGCTCACCAAGGACTGGAAGAGAGGAGACCCAGTACTTC	CASSPRTGREETQYF
.	.	TRBJ1-2	TRBV10-3	TGTGCCATCAGTGGCTCCGACCCCTATGGCTACACCTTC	CAISGSDPYGYTF
.	.	TRBJ1-6	TRBV7-2	TGTGCCAGCAGCTACACGGGAGCCCGGCTGGGCAATTCACCCCTCCACTTT	CASSYTGARLGNSPLHF
TRBD1	.	TRBJ1-4	TRBV30	TGTGCCTTTAGGGGACAGGGGGAAAAACTGTTTTTT	CAFRGQGEKLFF
.	few	TRBJ2-2	TRBV28	TGTGCCAGCAGGGTGTCGGACACCGGGGAGCTGTTTTTT	CASRVSDTGELFF
TRBD1	few	TRBJ2-3	TRBV28	TGTGCCAGCATACCGGGACAGGGGAGCACAGATACGCAGTATTTT	CASIPGQGSTDTQYF
.	.	TRBJ1-5	TRBV29-1	TGCAGCGTTGCCACAGATTCCAATCAGCCCCAGCATTTT	CSVATDSNQPQHF
TRBD2	.	TRBJ2-1	TRBV5-1	TGCGCCAGCAGGCTAGCGGGGGCCCCCAGTCTCTACAATGAGCAGTTCTTC	CASRLAGAPSLYNEQFF
.	.	TRBJ2-5	TRBV9	TGTGCCAGCAGCGTAGCCCTAGGATTCGGGGAGACCCAGTACTTC	CASSVALGFGETQYF
.	.	TRBJ1-1	TRBV25-1	TGTGCCAGCAGTGAATTTGCGTCTATGAACACTGAAGCTTTCTTT	CASSEFASMNTEAFF
.	.	TRBJ2-7	TRBV4-1	TGCGCCAGCAGCCAAGCCCCGACCATCTCCTACGAGCAGTACTTC	CASSQAPTISYEQYF
TRBD1	many	TRBJ1-4	TRBV15	TGTGCCACCAGCAGAGGCGAGACAGGGACGAATGAAAAACTGTTTTTT	CATSRGETGTNEKLFF
.	.	TRBJ1-1	TRBV29-1	TGCAGCGTTGACCGGGACCTGAACACTGAAGCTTTCTTT	CSVDRDLNTEAFF
TRBD2	few	TRBJ2-5	TRBV28	TGTGCCACCCTACCCTCTAGCGGGACTCACCAAGAGACCCAGTACTTC	CATLPSSGTHQETQYF
.	.	TRBJ2-7	TRBV7-9	TGTGCCAGCAGCTTAGAACTTGATTTGTACTTC	CASSLELDLYF
.	.	TRBJ1-2	TRBV28	TGTGCCAGCAGTCCCTCCCATAGTCTCTATGGCTACACCTTC	CASSPSHSLYGYTF
.	few	TRBJ1-5	TRBV27	TGTGCCAGCAGTCCTACGTCCTCCAATCAGCCCCAGCATTTT	CASSPTSSNQPQHF
.	.	TRBJ2-1	TRBV7-2	TGTGCCAGCAGCACCCGCGACCGGAGCTCCCTTTACAATGAGCAGTTCTTC	CASSTRDRSSLYNEQFF
.	.	TRBJ1-1	TRBV18	TGTGCCAGCTCACCAAGGACTGAAGCTTTCTTT	CASSPRTEAFF
.	.	TRBJ2-3	TRBV11-2	TGTGCCAGCAGCTACCCGGTCAGGGGATACACAGATACGCAGTATTTT	CASSYPVRGYTDTQYF
TRBD1	.	TRBJ2-7	TRBV2	TGTGCCAGCAGTATCGACAGGGGCGATGGCGAGCAGTACTTC	CASSIDRGDGEQYF
TRBD1	.	TRBJ1-2	TRBV30	TGTGCCTGGAGTGTACAGACAGGGTACTATGGCTACACCTTC	CAWSVQTGYYGYTF
TRBD2	.	TRBJ2-2	TRBV2	TGTGCCAGCAGTGAAATAGAGCTAGCGGAAAACACCGGGGAGCTGTTTTTT	CASSEIELAENTGELFF
.	.	TRBJ1-1	TRBV30	TGTGCCTGGAGTGGACAGCTGAACACTGAAGCTTTCTTT	CAWSGQLNTEAFF
TRBD2	few	TRBJ2-7	TRBV29-1	TGCAGCGTTGCCACACTAGCGGGAGATAACGAGCAGTACTTC	CSVATLAGDNEQYF
.	.	TRBJ2-2	TRBV6-5	TGTGCCAGCAGTGGGGGACCGCCTTTGGGGGAGCTGTTTTTT	CASSGGPPLGELFF
.	.	TRBJ2-1	TRBV6-4	TGTGCCAGAGGGACTGACAATGAGCAGTTCTTC	CARGTDNEQFF
.	.	TRBJ2-6	TRBV27	TGTGCCAGCAGCTCCTCCTCTGGGGCCAACGTCCTGACTTTC	CASSSSSGANVLTF
.	.	TRBJ1-5	TRBV2	TGTGCCAGCAGCCCCGGTCGGAGCAATCAGCCCCAGCATTTT	CASSPGRSNQPQHF
.	.	TRBJ2-7	TRBV4-1	TGCGCCAGCAGCCTCTCCCGCTCGGGCTCCTACGAGCAGTACTTC	CASSLSRSGSYEQYF
TRBD1	few	TRBJ1-2	TRBV29-1	TGCAGCGTCACCGGGACAGGGAATGGCTACACCTTC	CSVTGTGNGYTF
.	few	TRBJ2-7	TRBV29-1	TGCAGCTCTCGGGACTCCTCCTACGAGCAGTACTTC	CSSRDSSYEQYF
.	few	TRBJ1-2	TRBV6-6	TGTGCCAGCGTGAAGGACTATGGCTACACCTTC	CASVKDYGYTF
TRBD1	.	TRBJ1-1	TRBV6-5	TGTGCCAGCAGTTACGCATTGACAGGGCGGTTTCGAGCTTTCTTT	CASSYALTGRFRAFF